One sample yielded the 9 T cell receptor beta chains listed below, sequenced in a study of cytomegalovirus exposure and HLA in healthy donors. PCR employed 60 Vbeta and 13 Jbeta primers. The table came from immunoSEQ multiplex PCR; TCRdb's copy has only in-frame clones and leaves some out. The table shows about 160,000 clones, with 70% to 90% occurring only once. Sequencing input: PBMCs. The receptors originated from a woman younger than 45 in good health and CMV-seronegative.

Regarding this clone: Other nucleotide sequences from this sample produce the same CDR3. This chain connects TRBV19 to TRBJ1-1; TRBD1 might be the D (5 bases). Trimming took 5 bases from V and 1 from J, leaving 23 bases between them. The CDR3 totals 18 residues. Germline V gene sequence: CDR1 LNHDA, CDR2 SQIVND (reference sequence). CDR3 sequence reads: CASSPATGVSPKNTEAFF. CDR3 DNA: TGTGCCAGTAGTCCAGCCACGGGGGTCAGCCCCAAGAACACTGAAGCTTTCTTT.

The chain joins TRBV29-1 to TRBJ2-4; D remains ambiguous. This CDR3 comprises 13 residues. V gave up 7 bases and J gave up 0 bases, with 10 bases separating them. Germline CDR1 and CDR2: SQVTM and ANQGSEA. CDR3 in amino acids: CSAYLLAKNIQYF. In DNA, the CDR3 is TGCAGCGCTTATTTGTTAGCCAAAAACATTCAGTACTTC.

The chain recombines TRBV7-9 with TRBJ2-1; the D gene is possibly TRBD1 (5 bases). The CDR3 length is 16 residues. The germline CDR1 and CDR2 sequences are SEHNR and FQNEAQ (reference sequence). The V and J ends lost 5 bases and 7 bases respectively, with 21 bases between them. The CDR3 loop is CASSIRPSLQGNEQFF. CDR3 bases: TGTGCCAGCAGCATCCGCCCTAGTTTGCAGGGAAATGAGCAGTTCTTC. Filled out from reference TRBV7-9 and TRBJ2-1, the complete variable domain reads DTGVSQNPRHKITKRGQNVTFRCDPISEHNRLYWYRQTLGQGPEFLTYFQNEAQLEKSRLLSDRFSAERPKGSFSTLEIQRTEQGDSAMYLCASSIRPSLQGNEQFFGPGTRLTVL.

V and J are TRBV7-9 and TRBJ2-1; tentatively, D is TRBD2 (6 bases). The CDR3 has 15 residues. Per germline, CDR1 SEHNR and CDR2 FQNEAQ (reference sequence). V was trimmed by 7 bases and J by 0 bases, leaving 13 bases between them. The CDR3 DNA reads TGTGCCAGCATCCGAGGCGGGATCTCCTACAATGAGCAGTTCTTC. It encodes CASIRGGISYNEQFF.

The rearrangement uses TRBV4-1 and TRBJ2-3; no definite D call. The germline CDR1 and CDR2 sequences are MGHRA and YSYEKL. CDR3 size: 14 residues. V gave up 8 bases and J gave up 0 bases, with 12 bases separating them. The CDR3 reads CASRITTSTDTQYF. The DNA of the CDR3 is TGCGCCAGCCGCATTACCACTAGCACAGATACGCAGTATTTT.

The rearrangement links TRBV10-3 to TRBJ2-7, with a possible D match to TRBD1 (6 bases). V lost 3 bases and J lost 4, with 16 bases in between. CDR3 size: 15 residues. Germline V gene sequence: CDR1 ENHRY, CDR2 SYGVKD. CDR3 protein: CAISEFQGTSYEQYF. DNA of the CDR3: TGTGCCATCAGTGAATTTCAGGGGACATCATACGAGCAGTACTTC.

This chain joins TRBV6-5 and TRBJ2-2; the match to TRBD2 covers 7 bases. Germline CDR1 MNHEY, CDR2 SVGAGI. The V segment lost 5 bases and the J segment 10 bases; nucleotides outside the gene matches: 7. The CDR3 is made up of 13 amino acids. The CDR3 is CASSPRERVELFF. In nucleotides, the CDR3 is TGTGCCAGCAGTCCGCGGGAGAGGGTGGAGCTGTTTTTT.

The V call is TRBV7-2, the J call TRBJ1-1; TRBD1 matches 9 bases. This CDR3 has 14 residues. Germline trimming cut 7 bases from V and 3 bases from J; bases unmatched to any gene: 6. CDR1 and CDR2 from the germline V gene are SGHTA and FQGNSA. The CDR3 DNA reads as TGTGCCAGCACCCTGGACAGGGGAGACACTGAAGCTTTCTTT. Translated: CASTLDRGDTEAFF. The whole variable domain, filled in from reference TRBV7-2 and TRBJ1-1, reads GAGVSQSPSNKVTEKGKDVELRCDPISGHTALYWYRQSLGQGLEFLIYFQGNSAPDKSGLPSDRFSAERTGGSVSTLTIQRTQQEDSAVYLCASTLDRGDTEAFFGQGTRLTVV.

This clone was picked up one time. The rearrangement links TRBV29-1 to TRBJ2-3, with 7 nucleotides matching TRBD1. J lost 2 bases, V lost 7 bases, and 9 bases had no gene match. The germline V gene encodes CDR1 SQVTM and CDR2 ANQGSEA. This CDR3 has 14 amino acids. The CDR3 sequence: CSGDSQGVTDTQYF. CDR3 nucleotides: TGCAGCGGTGACAGTCAGGGGGTCACAGATACGCAGTATTTT.